These 3 T cell receptor beta chains came from one sample sequenced in a study of T cell changes during pregnancy in multiple sclerosis (dated by TCRdb to about 2019). Library preparation employed the immunoSEQ multiplex PCR assay. As stored in TCRdb, this immuneACCESS dataset retains in-frame rearrangements with V and J assigned. A fraction of the clones does not appear; measured against another copy, unresolved V genes explain less than half of the discrepancy, and the remainder lacks a known reason. Within this sample are about 45,000 clones, with 85% to 95% of them counted one time only. 0.52% of the sample is held by the ten biggest clonotypes. The starting material was CD4+ T cells from peripheral blood mononuclear cells, obtained in the third trimester of pregnancy. The receptors stem from a female donor with multiple sclerosis, enrolled in a pregnancy study.

The CDR3 bases are TGTGCCAGTAGTGATCGACATAATGAAAAACTGTTTTTT. Translating gives CASSDRHNEKLFF. The chain links TRBV19 to TRBJ1-4, with D uncertain. The germline V gene encodes CDR1 LNHDA and CDR2 SQIVND (reference sequence). V lost 5 bases and J 4 bases, leaving 8 bases between the germline ends. The CDR3 consists of 13 residues.

This chain links TRBV18 with TRBJ1-3; no reliable D call. CDR1 is KGHSH, CDR2 LQKENI, per germline. V was trimmed by 4 bases and J by 0 bases, leaving 10 bases between them. The CDR3 has 15 residues. CDR3 nucleotide sequence: TGTGCCAGCTCACGTAGTTCCGCCTCTGGAAACACCATATATTTT. This translates into CASSRSSASGNTIYF.

The rearrangement links TRBV28 to TRBJ2-7, with D maybe TRBD2 (5 bases). The CDR3 covers 14 residues. The germline CDR1 and CDR2 sequences are MDHEN and SYDVKM. V lost 5 bases and J lost 4, with 15 bases in between. CDR3 in amino acids: CASSVEASRYEQYF. The CDR3 nucleotides are TGTGCCAGCAGTGTCGAGGCTAGCAGGTACGAGCAGTACTTC. Based on the CDR3 plus reference TRBV28 and TRBJ2-7, the full variable domain is DVKVTQSSRYLVKRTGEKVFLECVQDMDHENMFWYRQDPGLGLRLIYFSYDVKMKEKGDIPEGYSVSREKKERFSLILESASTNQTSMYLCASSVEASRYEQYFGPGTRLTVT.